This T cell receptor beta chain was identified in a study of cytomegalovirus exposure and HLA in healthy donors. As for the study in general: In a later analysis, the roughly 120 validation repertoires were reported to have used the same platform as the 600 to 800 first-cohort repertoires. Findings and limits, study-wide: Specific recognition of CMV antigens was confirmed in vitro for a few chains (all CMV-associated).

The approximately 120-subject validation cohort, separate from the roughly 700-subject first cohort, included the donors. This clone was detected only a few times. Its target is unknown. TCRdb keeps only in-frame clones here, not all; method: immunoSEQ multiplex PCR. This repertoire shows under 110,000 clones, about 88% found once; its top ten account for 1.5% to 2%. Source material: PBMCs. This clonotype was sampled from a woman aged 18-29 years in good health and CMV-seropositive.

As DNA, the CDR3 is TGCGCCAGCAGCCACCGGGGTGCCGGGGAGCTGTTTTTT. This sequence encodes CASSHRGAGELFF. The chain uses TRBV4-1 and TRBJ2-2; maybe TRBD2 (5 bases). The CDR3 loop spans 13 amino acids. V dropped 3 bases and J dropped 6 bases, with 8 bases sitting between them. Germline V lookup: CDR1 MGHRA, CDR2 YSYEKL.